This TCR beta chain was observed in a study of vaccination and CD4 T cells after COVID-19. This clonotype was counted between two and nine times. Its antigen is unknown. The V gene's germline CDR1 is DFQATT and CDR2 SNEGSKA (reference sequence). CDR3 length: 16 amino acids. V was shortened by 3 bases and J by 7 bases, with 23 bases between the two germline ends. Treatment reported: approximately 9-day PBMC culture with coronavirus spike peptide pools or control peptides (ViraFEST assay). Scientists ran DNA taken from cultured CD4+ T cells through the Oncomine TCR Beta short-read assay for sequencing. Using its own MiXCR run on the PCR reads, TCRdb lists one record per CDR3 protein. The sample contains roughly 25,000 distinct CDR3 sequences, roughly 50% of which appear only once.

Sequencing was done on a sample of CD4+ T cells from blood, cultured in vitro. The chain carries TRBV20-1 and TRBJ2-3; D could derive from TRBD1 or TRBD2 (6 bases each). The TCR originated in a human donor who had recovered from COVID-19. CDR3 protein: CSASPGALRERHTQYF. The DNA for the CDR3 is TGCAGTGCTAGCCCGGGGGCGCTCCGGGAGCGCCATACGCAGTATTTT.